The 16 T cell receptor beta chains listed next were all sequenced from one sample in a study of shared clonotypes between healthy human individuals (TCRdb year 2020). Libraries were built with the immunoSEQ multiplex PCR assay. Not all clones reach the TCRdb copy of this immuneACCESS table, which keeps in-frame sequences only. Checked studies attribute under half of the gap to unresolved V genes and leave the rest unexplained. Within this sample are about 2.2 million clones, with 85% to 95% of them counted one time only. The ten largest clones take up more than 1.5% of the sample. For the CD8 naive samples, CD45RO-negative cells were positively selected for CCR7, yielding a CD45RA+CCR7+ population from which TemRA cells were excluded. The sample consisted of naive CD8+ T cells from PBMCs. Taken with the paper, the label for cell subset or site translates to: CD45RA+CCR7+. The receptors originated from a young man in good health. Some clones in this sample may be carry-over from other donors' samples.

As regards this clone: The identical CDR3 is also encoded by other nucleotide sequences in the sample. The V gene is TRBV9, the J gene TRBJ1-1; D is undetermined. The CDR3 consists of 14 residues. The V end lost 2 bases, the J end lost 2 bases, and 10 bases lay between the germline ends. Germline loops: CDR1 SGDLS, CDR2 YYNGEE. This CDR3 is CASSVGFRNTEAFF. CDR3 DNA sequence: TGTGCCAGCAGCGTGGGGTTTCGTAACACTGAAGCTTTCTTT.

This chain links TRBV27 with TRBJ2-1; D is undetermined. The CDR3 is 13 amino acids. From germline, CDR1 is MNHEY and CDR2 SMNVEV (reference sequence). V was clipped by 5 bases and J by 0 bases, with 5 bases between them. The CDR3 DNA reads as TGTGCCAGCAGTACTCGCTCCTACAATGAGCAGTTCTTC. This sequence encodes CASSTRSYNEQFF.

The V and J genes are TRBV19 and TRBJ1-1; tentatively, D is TRBD1 (6 bases). Germline V CDR1 and CDR2: LNHDA, SQIVND (reference sequence). V lost 2 bases and J lost 0, with 10 bases in between. This CDR3 is built from 15 residues. The CDR3 DNA follows: TGTGCCAGTAGTATACAAACAGGGTTGAACACTGAAGCTTTCTTT. Translated, it gives CASSIQTGLNTEAFF.

The chain is built from TRBV28 and TRBJ2-3, with D possibly TRBD1 on 6 matching bases. The CDR3 has 16 amino acids. The germline V gene has CDR1 MDHEN and CDR2 SYDVKM. V lost 1 base to trimming and J lost 2 bases, with 13 bases between them. In nucleotides, the CDR3 is TGTGCCAGCAGTTTATACAGGGCCTCCTACACAGATACGCAGTATTTT. It specifies CASSLYRASYTDTQYF.

The chain is built from TRBV7-8 and TRBJ2-5; no reliable D call. The germline V gene encodes CDR1 SGHVS and CDR2 FQNEAQ. Deletions cut 1 base from V and 0 bases from J, with 15 bases between. This CDR3 has 17 amino acids. This CDR3 is CASSLVGRARYQETQYF. The CDR3 DNA reads TGTGCCAGCAGCTTAGTGGGCCGGGCGAGGTACCAAGAGACCCAGTACTTC.

This clone was found a few times. The same CDR3 is also encoded by other DNA sequences in this sample. The chain has TRBV5-4 and TRBJ1-5; perhaps TRBD1 as D (5 bases). V was cut by 2 bases and J by 2 bases, with 8 bases left in between. The germline CDR1 and CDR2 sequences are SGHNT and YYREEE (reference sequence). The CDR3 covers 14 residues. The CDR3 here is CASSFRGGNQPQHF. In DNA form, the CDR3 reads TGTGCCAGCAGCTTTAGAGGGGGCAATCAGCCCCAGCATTTT.

A word on this clone: The sample holds other DNA sequences that translate to the same CDR3. The chain links TRBV6-5 to TRBJ2-7; TRBD1 matches at 9 bases. The J segment lost 2 bases and the V segment lost 0 bases, leaving 2 bases of the junction unmatched. In germline, CDR1 is MNHEY, CDR2 SVGAGI. CDR3 length: 15 residues. This CDR3 is CASSYSRTGAYEQYF. In DNA form, the CDR3 reads TGTGCCAGCAGTTACTCCCGGACAGGGGCCTACGAGCAGTACTTC.

V usage is TRBV28 and J usage is TRBJ2-7, with TRBD1 identical over 12 bases. The V segment lost 2 bases and the J segment 7 bases; nucleotides outside the gene matches: 6. This CDR3 has 15 residues. CDR1 MDHEN and CDR2 SYDVKM come from the germline V gene. Here the CDR3 reads CASSLGTGGLGEQYF. CDR3 in DNA: TGTGCCAGCAGTTTAGGGACAGGGGGCTTGGGGGAGCAGTACTTC.

The chain uses TRBV5-1 and TRBJ1-1, with 7 bases that match TRBD1. The germline CDR1 and CDR2 sequences are SGHRS and YFSETQ. V gave up 3 bases and J gave up 4 bases; unmatched junction bases: 15. The length of the CDR3 is 17 residues. The CDR3 DNA follows: TGCGCCAGCAGCTCAGGGGGGGTGACAGGGAAGGTCACTGAAGCTTTCTTT. Translated: CASSSGGVTGKVTEAFF. Complete variable domain (other parts from reference TRBV5-1 and TRBJ1-1): KAGVTQTPRYLIKTRGQQVTLSCSPISGHRSVSWYQQTPGQGLQFLFEYFSETQRNKGNFPGRFSGRQFSNSRSEMNVSTLELGDSALYLCASSSGGVTGKVTEAFFGQGTRLTVV.

The chain is built from TRBV9 and TRBJ2-1; possibly TRBD2 for D (6 bases). Trimming shortened V by 0 bases and J by 3 bases, and 10 bases separated the two germline ends. Germline assignment: CDR1 SGDLS and CDR2 YYNGEE. The CDR3 has 15 amino acids. The CDR3 reads CASSVERGNYNEQFF. The DNA of the CDR3 is TGTGCCAGCAGCGTAGAACGGGGGAACTACAATGAGCAGTTCTTC.

The V and J genes are TRBV11-3 and TRBJ2-1; 8 bases are shared with TRBD2. The germline CDR1 and CDR2 sequences are SGHNT and YENEEA. The CDR3 covers 15 residues. V shed 5 bases and J 4 bases; nucleotides not matched to a gene: 7. In DNA form, the CDR3 reads TGTGCCAGCAGCCCCAGACTAGCGCTTTACAATGAGCAGTTCTTC. This encodes CASSPRLALYNEQFF. The full variable domain, in which reference TRBV11-3 and TRBJ2-1 provide the parts outside the CDR3, is EAGVVQSPRYKIIEKKQPVAFWCNPISGHNTLYWYLQNLGQGPELLIRYENEEAVDDSQLPKDRFSAERLKGVDSTLKIQPAELGDSAVYLCASSPRLALYNEQFFGPGTRLTVL.

Only one count was recorded for this clone. Distinct nucleotide sequences in the sample also encode this CDR3. V and J are TRBV9 and TRBJ2-1; D remains unclear. V lost 2 bases to trimming and J lost 3 bases, with 3 bases between them. Germline V gene lookup returns CDR1 SGDLS and CDR2 YYNGEE. The CDR3 contains 12 residues. The DNA of the CDR3 is TGTGCCAGCAGCGTCCGCTACAATGAGCAGTTCTTC. This gives the protein CASSVRYNEQFF.

This clone came up a few times. CDR3 nucleotide sequence: TGTGCCTGGACTAGCGGGAGCTCCTACGAGCAGTACTTC. It specifies CAWTSGSSYEQYF. The chain couples TRBV30 to TRBJ2-7, with TRBD2 identical over 10 bases. The CDR3 sequence is 13 residues long. Germline CDR1 GTSNPN, CDR2 SVGIG (reference sequence). J gave up 0 bases and V 4 bases, and 0 bases lay outside the gene matches.

The J gene is TRBJ2-7, the V gene TRBV27; TRBD1 aligns across 9 bases. V trimming: 4 bases; J trimming: 2 bases; junction bases outside the gene matches: 6. The germline V gene has CDR1 MNHEY and CDR2 SMNVEV (reference sequence). The CDR3 runs to 15 residues. As DNA, the CDR3 is TGTGCCAGCAGTTACGACAGGGGGTTGACCTACGAGCAGTACTTC. It specifies CASSYDRGLTYEQYF.

The rearrangement links TRBV9 to TRBJ2-7, with 7 bases lining up with TRBD1. CDR3 length: 13 amino acids. Germline trimming cut 4 bases from V and 5 bases from J; bases unmatched to any gene: 6. Germline assignment: CDR1 SGDLS and CDR2 YYNGEE. The CDR3 DNA reads as TGTGCCAGCAGCACCCGAGACAGGGACGAGCAGTACTTC. Its protein product is CASSTRDRDEQYF.

The chain uses TRBV4-3 and TRBJ1-2; TRBD1 is a possible D gene (5 bases). V was shortened by 1 base and J by 4 bases, with 19 bases between the two germline ends. The CDR3 extends over 17 amino acids. In germline, CDR1 is LGHNA, CDR2 YSLEER. The CDR3 DNA sequence: TGCGCCAGCAGCCAAGTGGGCATGGGGCTGAGGAGCTATGGCTACACCTTC. This sequence encodes CASSQVGMGLRSYGYTF.